This T cell receptor beta chain appears in the sequencing data of a study of T cells in Graves' hyperthyroidism and ophthalmopathy. In regard to this clonotype: Its cognate antigen is unknown.

Overall study findings and caveats: The majority of expanded thyroid clonotypes above 0.001 also appeared in blood. Ophthalmopathy, as predicted by the model, came a median about seven months after the prediction.

RNA transcripts served as the template for amplifying TCR beta CDR3 regions. An initial round of RT-PCR targeting the TCR CDR3 relied on the HTBI primer set. TCRdb ran MiXCR on the multiplex PCR reads and lists one entry per CDR3 protein. The sample has about 620,000 distinct CDR3 sequences; 15% to 20% are singletons. Germline CDR1 LGHDT, CDR2 YNNKEL (reference sequence). The CDR3 sequence is 16 residues long. Trimming shortened V by 3 bases and J by 4 bases, and 19 bases separated the two germline ends. Every diagnosis used clinical symptoms, serum thyroxine and TRAb, thyroid ultrasound and orbital computed tomography.

The TCR originated in a woman aged 25-40 years with Graves' hyperthyroidism. Sequencing was carried out using blood. The chain employs TRBV3-1 and TRBJ2-7; tentative D call: TRBD2 (6 bases). In nucleotides, the CDR3 is TGTGCCAGCAGCCAGACCGGGACTCACTCAATGTACGAGCAGTACTTC. Translated: CASSQTGTHSMYEQYF.